This TCR beta chain was sequenced for a study of blood T cell repertoires in COVID-19. Trimming removed 10 bases from V and 4 bases from J; junction bases left unmatched: 7. Germline V gives CDR1 LNHDA, CDR2 SQIVND (reference sequence). This CDR3 is built from 13 residues. Profiling relied on immunoSEQ multiplex PCR, and the TCRdb table lists in-frame clones only, not all of them. Here the sample spans about 230,000 clones, about 86% being singletons. The genes are TRBV19 and TRBJ2-7; the match to TRBD1 covers 10 bases. The material sequenced was peripheral blood. This clonotype was obtained from a man in his forties or fifties with active or convalescent COVID-19. CDR3 sequence: CAKCRDRGYEQYF. CDR3 DNA: TGTGCCAAATGCCGGGACAGGGGTTACGAGCAGTACTTC. Full variable domain (rest looked up from reference TRBV19 and TRBJ2-7): DGGITQSPKYLFRKEGQNVTLSCEQNLNHDAMYWYRQDPGQGLRLIYYSQIVNDFQKGDIAEGYSVSREKKESFPLTVTSAQKNPTAFYLCAKCRDRGYEQYFGPGTRLTVT.